These T cell receptor beta chains were read from a single sample in a study of blood T cell repertoires in COVID-19. Clones were sequenced by immunoSEQ multiplex PCR, and TCRdb holds only the in-frame ones, with some missing. Here the sample spans some 83,000 clones, about 78% being singletons. Sequenced input: peripheral blood. The receptors originated from an elderly woman with acute or convalescent COVID-19. The conserved cysteine and the conserved F or W are not part of the CDR3 here. D genes are given only for firm matches.

TRBV19,TRBJ1-1,-,ASEGVPGTEAF
TRBV23-1,TRBJ1-5,-,ASPSGQGINQPQH
TRBV20-1,TRBJ1-1,-,SASVPGAEAF
TRBV30,TRBJ1-2,-,AWNNRVSNYGYT
TRBV7-2,TRBJ2-3,TRBD2,ASSFGGVTDTQY
TRBV11-2,TRBJ2-2,-,ASSVNPTRSGELF
TRBV5-6,TRBJ1-6,TRBD1,ASSLGAGGTGQSPLH
TRBV7-9,TRBJ1-2,-,ASVRTGNYGYT
TRBV13,TRBJ2-7,-,ASSTGKGYEQY
TRBV29-1,TRBJ1-2,-,SVERGFGGYT
TRBV10-3,TRBJ2-5,TRBD1,AISQGDQETQY
TRBV5-1,TRBJ1-1,-,ASSLAPGMNTEAF
TRBV7-8,TRBJ2-2,-,ASSLITGELF
TRBV20-1,TRBJ1-2,-,SARGGGGYT
TRBV6-5,TRBJ2-7,TRBD2,ASSSPPGGYDYEQY
TRBV6-5,TRBJ1-2,-,ASSSSGPRGGYT
TRBV28,TRBJ1-5,-,ASREGAGQPQH
TRBV7-9,TRBJ2-5,TRBD2,ASSPTSGGETQY
TRBV21-1,TRBJ2-5,-,ASSAPGQGDGLQETQY
TRBV2,TRBJ2-5,-,ASSPMPASQETQY
TRBV10-3,TRBJ2-1,TRBD2,AISEVGGAYNEQF
TRBV7-2,TRBJ2-1,-,ASSQSYNEQF
TRBV29-1,TRBJ1-2,TRBD1,SVLRGQGGYT
TRBV4-3,TRBJ1-2,TRBD1,ASSREQGEGWGYT
TRBV5-6,TRBJ1-2,-,ASSLPGAGGYT
TRBV6-2/TRBV6-3,TRBJ2-1,TRBD2,ASSYSHWAGVYNEQF
TRBV28,TRBJ1-2,-,ASSPPGSLSYGYT
TRBV7-2,TRBJ1-6,-,ASSLNEGVTLH
TRBV2,TRBJ2-4,TRBD1,ASSTDRANIQY
TRBV30,TRBJ2-7,-,AWSPRLSPEQY
TRBV3-1/TRBV3-2,TRBJ2-5,TRBD2,ASSQDLAGGPRRETQY